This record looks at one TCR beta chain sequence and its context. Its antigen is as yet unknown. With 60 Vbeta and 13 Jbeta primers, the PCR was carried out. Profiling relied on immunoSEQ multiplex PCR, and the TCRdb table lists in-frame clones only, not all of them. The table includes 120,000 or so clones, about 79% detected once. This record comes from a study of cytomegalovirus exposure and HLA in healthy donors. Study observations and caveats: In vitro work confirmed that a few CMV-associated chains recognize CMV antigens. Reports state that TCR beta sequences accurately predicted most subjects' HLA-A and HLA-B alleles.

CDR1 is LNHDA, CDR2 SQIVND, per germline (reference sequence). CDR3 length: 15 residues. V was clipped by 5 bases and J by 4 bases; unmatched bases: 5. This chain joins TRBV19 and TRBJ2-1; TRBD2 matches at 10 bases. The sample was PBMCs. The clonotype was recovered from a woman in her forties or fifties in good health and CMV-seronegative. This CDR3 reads CASSVEREGYNEQFF. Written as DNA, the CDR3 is TGTGCCAGTAGTGTCGAGCGGGAGGGTTACAATGAGCAGTTCTTC.